These 8 T cell receptor beta chains share one sample of origin, sequenced in a study of blood T cell repertoires in COVID-19 (dated by TCRdb to the early 2020s). Libraries were constructed by the immunoSEQ multiplex PCR assay. TCRdb re-hosts the immuneACCESS table, in-frame sequences only. Its copies lack some clones; in the studies checked, an unresolved V gene accounts for under half of them, and the cause for the rest is not known. This sample has about 250,000 clones in its table, and roughly 80% of those were observed once. 4.4% of the sample goes to the ten largest clones. Sequencing was done on a sample of peripheral blood. All receptors derive from a man over 45 with active or convalescent COVID-19.

This chain connects TRBV9 to TRBJ2-3; TRBD1 might be the D (5 bases). The CDR3 has 15 residues. Germline V gives CDR1 SGDLS, CDR2 YYNGEE. Trimming removed 4 bases from V and 4 bases from J, with 16 bases in between. The CDR3 loop is CASSLGPKGADTQYF. CDR3 nucleotides: TGTGCCAGCAGCCTCGGACCTAAAGGGGCAGATACGCAGTATTTT.

This chain uses TRBV10-3 with TRBJ2-7; 10 bases agree with TRBD1. J gave up 5 bases and V 6 bases, and 4 bases lay outside the gene matches. This CDR3 comprises 13 residues. The V gene's germline CDR1 is ENHRY and CDR2 SYGVKD. The CDR3 loop reads CAIRPGTGDEQYF. The CDR3 DNA reads TGTGCCATCAGACCCGGGACAGGGGACGAGCAGTACTTC.

V gene TRBV29-1 combines with J gene TRBJ2-7, with a tentative D call TRBD2 (5 bases). V was clipped by 1 base and J by 10 bases, with 11 bases between them. CDR3 length: 11 residues. The germline CDR1 and CDR2 sequences are SQVTM and ANQGSEA. As DNA, the CDR3 is TGCAGCGTTGAAGGGGGTGGAGGTCAGTACTTC. This codes for CSVEGGGGQYF.

This sequence joins TRBV19 and TRBJ1-2, with D tentatively TRBD1 (6 bases). Trimming pared 4 bases from V and 2 bases from J, leaving 14 bases between. The germline CDR1 and CDR2 sequences are LNHDA and SQIVND (reference sequence). CDR3 length: 15 amino acids. CDR3 loop: CASSKHRDTNYGYTF. For the CDR3, the DNA is TGTGCCAGTAGTAAGCACAGGGATACCAACTATGGCTACACCTTC.

The genes are TRBV5-6 and TRBJ1-3; TRBD1 aligns across 7 bases. CDR3 length: 15 amino acids. Trimming took 2 bases from V and 0 from J; bases not matched to a gene: 2. Germline CDR1 SGHDT, CDR2 YYEEEE. The CDR3 DNA sequence: TGTGCCAGCAGCTTACAGGGGAACTCTGGAAACACCATATATTTT. This translates into CASSLQGNSGNTIYF.

CDR3 DNA sequence: TGTGCCAGCAGCGTCGACAGTCCAACTAACTATGGCTACACCTTC. Protein: CASSVDSPTNYGYTF. This chain connects TRBV9 to TRBJ1-2, with D tentatively TRBD1 (5 bases). The germline CDR1 and CDR2 sequences are SGDLS and YYNGEE. The CDR3 is made up of 15 amino acids. Trimming cost V 2 bases and J 0 bases, with 11 bases left between them.

This chain links TRBV11-2 with TRBJ2-3; 14 positions match TRBD2. This CDR3 spans 18 amino acids. Germline V gene lookup returns CDR1 SGHAT and CDR2 FQNNGV. With V trimmed by 5 bases and J by 5 bases, 12 bases remained unmatched. In DNA, the CDR3 is TGTGCCAGCAGCCAGCGCCCCCGGACTAGCGGGGGGAAAGATACGCAGTATTTT. Amino acids: CASSQRPRTSGGKDTQYF.

This sequence joins TRBV28 and TRBJ2-1; D not resolved. Deletions cut 1 base from V and 8 bases from J, with 6 bases between. The germline V gene encodes CDR1 MDHEN and CDR2 SYDVKM. The CDR3 contains 12 residues. The chain's CDR3 is CASSLYVDEQFF. The DNA of the CDR3 is TGTGCCAGCAGTTTATATGTCGATGAGCAGTTCTTC.